What follows describes a single T cell receptor beta chain. Germline lookup yields CDR1 SGHRS and CDR2 YFSETQ. CDR3 size: 15 residues. With 2 bases clipped from V and 6 bases from J, the junction kept 4 bases outside the gene matches. As processed by the authors: Estimation of nucleated cell counts was performed using reference gene primer amplification. The repertoire was sequenced with immunoSEQ multiplex PCR; TCRdb's copy has only in-frame clones and lacks some. That table supplies the V and J calls and clone size; D and trimming were determined from the DNA. The data contain 250,000 or so clones, approximately 84% of them singletons. The data derive from a study of blood T cell repertoires in COVID-19. Study information: The United States, Italy and Spain provided the acute and convalescent COVID-19 samples. In each case, the material was cDNA or gDNA derived from T cells, B-cell-depleted T cells, or PBMCs.

V is TRBV5-1 and J is TRBJ2-3; 12 positions match TRBD2. Sequencing input: peripheral blood. The TCR sequence derives from a man aged 50-60 years with acute or convalescent COVID-19. The CDR3, as DNA: TGCGCCAGCAGCTTTGGCACTAGCGGGAGGGATACGCAGTATTTT. It translates to CASSFGTSGRDTQYF.